The clone carrying this T cell receptor beta chain has more than one count but fewer than ten. These data come from a study of cytomegalovirus exposure and HLA in healthy donors. In the PCR, 60 Vbeta and 13 Jbeta primers were used. Repertoires were generated with immunoSEQ multiplex PCR, while TCRdb's copy carries only in-frame clones and drops some. This table holds approximately 170,000 clones, 80% found once. This CDR3 has 14 residues. V lost 4 bases to trimming and J lost 0 bases; unmatched junction nucleotides: 1. Per germline, CDR1 MNHNY and CDR2 SVGAGI (reference sequence). The sample comprised PBMCs. J is TRBJ1-1 and V is TRBV6-6; 8 bases agree with TRBD1. The receptor's source is a woman in her forties or fifties in good health and CMV-seropositive. The CDR3, as DNA: TGTGCCAGCAGTTTACAGGGGGTGAACACTGAAGCTTTCTTT. This sequence encodes CASSLQGVNTEAFF.